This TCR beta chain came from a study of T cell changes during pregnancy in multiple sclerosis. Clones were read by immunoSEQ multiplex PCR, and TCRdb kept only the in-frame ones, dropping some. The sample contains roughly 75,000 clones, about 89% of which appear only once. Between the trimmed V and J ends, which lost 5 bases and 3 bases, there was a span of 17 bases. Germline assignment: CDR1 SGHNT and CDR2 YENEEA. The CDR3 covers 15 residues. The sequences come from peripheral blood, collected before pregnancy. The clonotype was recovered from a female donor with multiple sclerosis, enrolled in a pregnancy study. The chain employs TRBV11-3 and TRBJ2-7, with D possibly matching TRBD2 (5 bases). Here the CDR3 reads CASSLWELQLYEQYF. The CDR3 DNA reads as TGTGCCAGCAGCCTCTGGGAGCTACAGCTCTACGAGCAGTACTTC. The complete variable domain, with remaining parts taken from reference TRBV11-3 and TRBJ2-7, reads EAGVVQSPRYKIIEKKQPVAFWCNPISGHNTLYWYLQNLGQGPELLIRYENEEAVDDSQLPKDRFSAERLKGVDSTLKIQPAELGDSAVYLCASSLWELQLYEQYFGPGTRLTVT.